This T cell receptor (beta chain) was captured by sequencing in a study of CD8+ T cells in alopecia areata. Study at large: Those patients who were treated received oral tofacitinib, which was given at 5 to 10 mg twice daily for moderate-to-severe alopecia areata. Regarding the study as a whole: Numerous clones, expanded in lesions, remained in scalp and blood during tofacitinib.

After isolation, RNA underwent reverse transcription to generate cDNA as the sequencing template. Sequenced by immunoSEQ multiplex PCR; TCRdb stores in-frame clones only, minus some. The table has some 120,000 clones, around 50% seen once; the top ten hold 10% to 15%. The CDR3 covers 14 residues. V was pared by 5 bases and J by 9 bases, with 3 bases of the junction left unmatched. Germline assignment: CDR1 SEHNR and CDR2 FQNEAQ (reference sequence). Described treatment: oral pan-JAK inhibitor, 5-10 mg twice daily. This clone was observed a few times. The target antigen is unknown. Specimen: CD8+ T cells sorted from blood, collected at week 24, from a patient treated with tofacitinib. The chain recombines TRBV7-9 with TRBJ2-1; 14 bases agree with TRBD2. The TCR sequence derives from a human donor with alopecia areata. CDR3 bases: TGTGCCAGCAGCCCGGGACTAGCGGGGGTTGAGCAGTTCTTC. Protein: CASSPGLAGVEQFF.